A single sample gave rise to the 18 T cell receptor beta chains below, sequenced in a study of cytotoxic CD8 clonotypes in ibrutinib-treated CLL. TCRdb keeps only in-frame clones here, not all; method: immunoSEQ multiplex PCR. The repertoire consists of approximately 350,000 clones, with 67% occurring once and the leading ten covering roughly 6.7%. This sample comprised PBMCs, obtained after 36 months of ibrutinib treatment. These receptor sequences come from a human donor with chronic lymphocytic leukemia.

This chain links TRBV5-6 with TRBJ2-7; D uncertain. Trimming removed 0 bases from V and 6 bases from J, with 10 bases in between. The CDR3 is made up of 13 amino acids. CDR1 and CDR2 from the germline V gene are SGHDT and YYEEEE. The CDR3 sequence is CASSLAASGEQYF. The DNA of the CDR3 is TGTGCCAGCAGCTTGGCAGCCTCGGGCGAGCAGTACTTC.

This clone was counted only a few times. This chain links TRBV11-1 with TRBJ2-3, with a weak D call TRBD2 (6 bases). CDR1 SGHAT and CDR2 FQDESV come from the germline V gene (reference sequence). V was pared by 6 bases and J by 0 bases, with 22 bases between. The CDR3 contains 18 residues. CDR3 in amino acids: CASSSTLFGTPSTDTQYF. The CDR3 nucleotides are TGTGCCAGCAGTTCGACACTCTTCGGGACTCCCAGCACAGATACGCAGTATTTT.

J is TRBJ2-1 and V is TRBV11-3; D is undetermined. CDR1 is SGHNT and CDR2 is YENEEA in the germline V gene. The CDR3 is 13 amino acids. V lost 5 bases, J lost 5 bases, and 10 bases lay in between. The DNA of the CDR3 is TGTGCCAGCAGCGAGGACGAGGACAATGAGCAGTTCTTC. This translates into CASSEDEDNEQFF. The full variable domain, rest sourced from reference TRBV11-3 and TRBJ2-1, is EAGVVQSPRYKIIEKKQPVAFWCNPISGHNTLYWYLQNLGQGPELLIRYENEEAVDDSQLPKDRFSAERLKGVDSTLKIQPAELGDSAVYLCASSEDEDNEQFFGPGTRLTVL.

The chain's CDR3 is CASSYYPDRDGYTF. In DNA, the CDR3 is TGTGCCAGCAGTTACTATCCGGACAGGGATGGCTACACCTTC. The chain couples TRBV6-6 to TRBJ1-2; 8 bases match TRBD1. Germline-derived CDR1 and CDR2 are MNHNY and SVGAGI (reference sequence). There are 14 residues in the CDR3. After removal of 1 base from V and 6 bases from J, the junction contained 4 bases not matched to a gene.

This chain joins TRBV29-1 and TRBJ2-3; 7 bases are a match to TRBD1. CDR1 and CDR2 (germline): SQVTM, ANQGSEA. Trimming cost V 5 bases and J 0 bases; bases outside gene matches: 8. This CDR3 region has 15 residues. The CDR3 region is CSVSHRGYSTDTQYF. The CDR3 coding sequence is TGCAGCGTTTCCCACAGGGGATATAGCACAGATACGCAGTATTTT.

This rearrangement joins TRBV10-3 to TRBJ2-7; D is perhaps TRBD1 (5 bases). Trimming shortened V by 0 bases and J by 6 bases, and 9 bases separated the two germline ends. Looked up from germline, CDR1 is ENHRY and CDR2 is SYGVKD. This CDR3 contains 13 residues. CDR3 sequence: CAISESPTVEQYF. Here the CDR3 DNA reads TGTGCCATCAGTGAGTCCCCGACAGTCGAGCAGTACTTC.

This clone was recorded only once. V gene TRBV7-2 combines with J gene TRBJ2-7; D is possibly TRBD2 (6 bases). V was clipped by 1 base and J by 3 bases, with 16 bases between them. This CDR3 has 16 amino acids. The germline gives CDR1 SGHTA, CDR2 FQGNSA. The CDR3, as DNA: TGTGCCAGCAGCTTAGGGGACTCCTTTGGCTACTACGAGCAGTACTTC. Its protein product is CASSLGDSFGYYEQYF.

The V and J genes are TRBV5-1 and TRBJ2-2; D perhaps matches TRBD2 (7 bases). CDR3 length: 17 amino acids. The V end was cut by 10 bases, the J end by 1 base, with 23 bases between. The germline V gene has CDR1 SGHRS and CDR2 YFSETQ. CDR3 coding DNA: TGCGCCGGAAGACTAAAGGGCGGGGGCGTGAACACCGGGGAGCTGTTTTTT. It yields the protein CAGRLKGGGVNTGELFF.

The V gene is TRBV4-1, the J gene TRBJ2-1, with a tentative D call TRBD2 (5 bases). Germline CDR1 MGHRA, CDR2 YSYEKL. Between the trimmed V and J ends, which lost 2 bases and 0 bases, there was a span of 14 bases. This CDR3 contains 17 residues. The DNA of the CDR3 is TGCGCCAGCAGCCAACCCATCCGGAGGAGCTCCTACAATGAGCAGTTCTTC. The encoded protein is CASSQPIRRSSYNEQFF.

V and J are TRBV6-5 and TRBJ2-1; D not resolved. This CDR3 has 15 residues. Germline CDR1 MNHEY, CDR2 SVGAGI. Trimming stripped 2 bases from V and 2 bases from J, with 10 bases between. Written as DNA, the CDR3 is TGTGCCAGCAGTTACCTCAAAAAAGCCTACAATGAGCAGTTCTTC. It codes for CASSYLKKAYNEQFF.

Only one count was recorded for this clone. The chain recombines TRBV5-1 with TRBJ1-2; no reliable D call. The germline V and J ends were trimmed by 0 bases and 0 bases, with 6 bases remaining between them. Germline lookup yields CDR1 SGHRS and CDR2 YFSETQ. The CDR3 spans 14 residues. The CDR3 DNA sequence: TGCGCCAGCAGCTTGGGTAACCCTAACTATGGCTACACCTTC. This sequence encodes CASSLGNPNYGYTF.

This clone was counted a single time. The genes are TRBV6-1 and TRBJ1-2; D unclear. The CDR3 loop spans 11 amino acids. V lost 4 bases, J lost 13 bases, and 13 bases lay in between. In germline, CDR1 is MNHNS, CDR2 SASEGT. For the CDR3, the DNA is TGTGCCAGCAGTGTTCTTGGGAGTTCCACCTTC. Translating it yields CASSVLGSSTF.

This chain links TRBV4-3 with TRBJ1-5, with 8 bases that match TRBD1. V shed 3 bases, J shed 0 bases, and the junction held 1 base outside the gene matches. This CDR3 is 15 amino acids long. CDR1 is LGHNA and CDR2 is YSLEER in the germline V gene. CDR3 sequence (DNA): TGCGCCAGCAGCCATGACAGGGGTAGCAATCAGCCCCAGCATTTT. It yields the protein CASSHDRGSNQPQHF.

V usage is TRBV10-3 and J usage is TRBJ2-5; unclear D gene. V was shortened by 0 bases and J by 7 bases, with 6 bases between the two germline ends. The length of the CDR3 is 12 residues. Germline V gives CDR1 ENHRY, CDR2 SYGVKD. In nucleotides, the CDR3 is TGTGCCATCAGTGAGTCGGTGGGGACCCAGTACTTC. It is translated as CAISESVGTQYF.

The chain combines TRBV1 with TRBJ2-3; no check of the table's D call, TRBD2, against the DNA was made. TRBV1 is a pseudogene locus. The CDR3 sequence is 16 residues long. The DNA of the CDR3 is TGCACCAGCAGCCACGAATCTAGCGGGACCACAGATACGCAGTATTTT. This translates into CTSSHESSGTTDTQYF.

The rearrangement joins TRBV15 to TRBJ2-7, with D perhaps TRBD1 or TRBD2 (5 bases each). Trimming left V 1 base short and J 3 bases short, with 10 bases between. This CDR3 has 14 amino acids. Germline CDR1 and CDR2: LNHNV and YYDKDF (reference sequence). CDR3: CATSRGTTSYEQYF. CDR3 nucleotides: TGTGCCACCAGCAGAGGGACAACTAGCTACGAGCAGTACTTC.

This clone was seen a few times. The genes are TRBV2 and TRBJ1-1; D possibly corresponds to TRBD1 (5 bases). Germline CDR1 is SNHLY and CDR2 is FYNNEI. V dropped 3 bases and J dropped 1 base, with 12 bases sitting between them. This CDR3 has 15 amino acids. DNA of the CDR3: TGTGCCAGCAGTGACACAGGAGGGGAGAACACTGAAGCTTTCTTT. Its protein is CASSDTGGENTEAFF.

The V gene is TRBV5-1, the J gene TRBJ1-2, with TRBD1 matching over 12 bases. Germline V lookup: CDR1 SGHRS, CDR2 YFSETQ. V shed 4 bases and J 4 bases; nucleotides not matched to a gene: 8. The CDR3 contains 16 residues. This CDR3 is CASSATGTGGGYGYTF. CDR3 in DNA: TGCGCCAGCAGCGCCACCGGGACAGGGGGCGGCTATGGCTACACCTTC.